The source of this TCR beta chain is a study of blood T cell dynamics during melanoma immunotherapy. On this clone itself: Its target is unknown.

Study findings and constraints: Unlike progressors, later disease-control patients had W3 repertoires gaining clonality or diversity. Clones driving repertoire changes may be melanoma-specific or general immune activation.

Each bulk PBMC sample had roughly 350 ng DNA loaded. Clones were sequenced by immunoSEQ multiplex PCR, and TCRdb holds only the in-frame ones, with some missing. The sample yields approximately 13,000 clones, roughly 91% seen once. Time point given: pre-treatment baseline. Apart from a couple of fast progressors, RECIST 1.1 response was judged 12 weeks post-infusion. Here the sequenced sample was blood, taken from a patient treated with checkpoint blockade. This receptor was taken from a human donor with melanoma.

CDR3: CASSDGWGRVGELFF. The CDR3 DNA reads as TGCGCCAGCAGTGATGGATGGGGGCGGGTGGGGGAGCTGTTTTTT. The chain has TRBV10-2 and TRBJ2-2; D possibly corresponds to TRBD1 (6 bases). The germline V and J ends were trimmed by 3 bases and 8 bases, with 16 bases remaining between them. CDR1 is WSHSY and CDR2 is SAAADI in the germline V gene. The CDR3 extends over 15 amino acids.